Reported below is one T cell receptor beta chain. This entry comes from a study of blood T cell repertoires in COVID-19. Study in general: From T cells, B-cell-depleted T cells, or PBMCs came the material, which was cDNA or gDNA.

Recruits, aged about 18 to 95 years, lived in 20 to 30 US areas. Cohorts were determined from participant-reported clinical history. How the authors handled the data: Reference gene primer amplification in the assay estimated nucleated cell counts. Assay: immunoSEQ multiplex PCR; the TCRdb copy retains only in-frame clones and omits some. Clone size and V and J calls were adopted from that table, with D and trimming inferred from the DNA. The table includes hundreds of thousands of clones, less than 90% detected once. This CDR3 contains 14 residues. CDR1 is DFQATT and CDR2 is SNEGSKA in the germline V gene (reference sequence). V shed 3 bases, J shed 6 bases, and the junction held 6 bases outside the gene matches.

The source of this sequence is a woman aged 60-75 years who had recovered from COVID-19. Sequenced: PBMCs or T cells enriched from blood (not recorded which). V gene TRBV20-1 combines with J gene TRBJ1-5; 9 bases match TRBD1. CDR3 sequence: CSASPGTGIQPQHF. CDR3 DNA sequence: TGCAGTGCTAGTCCCGGGACAGGGATTCAGCCCCAGCATTTT.